This T cell receptor beta chain comes out of a study of blood T cell repertoires in COVID-19. In the study overall: The United States, Italy and Spain supplied acute and convalescent COVID-19 samples.

In its sample, this clone was seen once. The protocol was immunoSEQ multiplex PCR, while the TCRdb copy is restricted to in-frame clones and leaves out a portion. This sample has around 330,000 clones, with roughly 88% found just once. The germline V gene has CDR1 MNHEY and CDR2 SVGAGI. CDR3 length: 15 amino acids. V shed 4 bases, J shed 1 base, and the junction held 5 bases outside the gene matches. The genes are TRBV6-5 and TRBJ2-3; 7 bases align to TRBD1. The sample was peripheral blood. This clonotype was obtained from a woman aged 45-59 years with active or convalescent COVID-19. CDR3 region: CASSWGQIRTDTQYF. CDR3 DNA sequence: TGTGCCAGCAGTTGGGGACAGATACGCACAGATACGCAGTATTTT.